The 16 T cell receptor beta chains below come from one sample, sequenced in a study of cytomegalovirus exposure and HLA in healthy donors. In the PCR, 60 Vbeta and 13 Jbeta primers were used. TCRdb's table, derived via immunoSEQ multiplex PCR, lists solely in-frame clones and lacks some. The table records about 110,000 clones, around 80% of them present only once. Sequencing input: PBMCs. These receptors were taken from a man aged 35 to 55 in good health and CMV-seronegative.

V gene TRBV5-6 combines with J gene TRBJ2-1; TRBD2 matches 9 bases. The CDR3 covers 15 residues. The V and J ends lost 4 bases and 4 bases, in that order; junction bases with no gene match: 6. CDR1 and CDR2 (germline): SGHDT, YYEEEE. In DNA form, the CDR3 reads TGTGCCAGCAGCCCGTGGCGGGGGGGGTACAATGAGCAGTTCTTC. It specifies CASSPWRGGYNEQFF. The variable domain in full, completed from reference TRBV5-6 and TRBJ2-1, reads DAGVTQSPTHLIKTRGQQVTLRCSPKSGHDTVSWYQQALGQGPQFIFQYYEEEERQRGNFPDRFSGHQFPNYSSELNVNALLLGDSALYLCASSPWRGGYNEQFFGPGTRLTVL.

The chain joins TRBV7-3 to TRBJ2-3, with D perhaps TRBD2 (6 bases). CDR1 is SGHTA, CDR2 FQGTGA, per germline. V shed 5 bases and J shed 6 bases, with 15 bases lying between them. The CDR3 extends over 14 amino acids. DNA for the CDR3: TGTGCCAGCAGCCGGGGACTCCCGACGGATACGCAGTATTTT. As protein: CASSRGLPTDTQYF.

The chain combines TRBV7-8 with TRBJ1-1; D is ambiguous. The CDR3 loop spans 13 amino acids. V dropped 6 bases and J dropped 1 base, with 9 bases sitting between them. Germline assignment: CDR1 SGHVS and CDR2 FQNEAQ. The CDR3 here is CASSSDWNTEAFF. CDR3 coding DNA: TGTGCCAGCAGTAGTGACTGGAACACTGAAGCTTTCTTT.

V and J are TRBV11-2 and TRBJ1-3, with a weak D call TRBD1 (5 bases). The CDR3 sequence is 14 residues long. CDR1 SGHAT and CDR2 FQNNGV come from the germline V gene. The ends were cut back, 11 bases at V and 4 bases at J, with 18 bases in the middle. As DNA, the CDR3 is TGTGCCTCCGCGGGGGGAGAAGCGGGAAACACCATATATTTT. This gives the protein CASAGGEAGNTIYF.

The rearrangement joins TRBV30 to TRBJ2-5; D might be TRBD2 (6 bases). This CDR3 has 15 amino acids. Trimming took off 4 bases at V and 5 bases at J, with 20 bases between the two ends. CDR1 and CDR2 (germline): GTSNPN, SVGIG (reference sequence). CDR3 residues: CAWTSRAWDWETQYF. The CDR3 nucleotides read TGTGCCTGGACCTCCCGGGCCTGGGACTGGGAGACCCAGTACTTC. Variable domain in full (rest from reference TRBV30 and TRBJ2-5): SQTIHQWPATLVQPVGSPLSLECTVEGTSNPNLYWYRQAAGRGLQLLFYSVGIGQISSEVPQNLSASRPQDRQFILSSKKLLLSDSGFYLCAWTSRAWDWETQYFGPGTRLLVL.

The chain carries TRBV5-1 and TRBJ1-1; D possibly corresponds to TRBD1 (5 bases). CDR1 and CDR2 (germline): SGHRS, YFSETQ. The ends were cut back, 0 bases at V and 6 bases at J, with 9 bases in the middle. This CDR3 is 13 amino acids long. CDR3 loop: CASSLDGGPEAFF. As DNA, the CDR3 is TGCGCCAGCAGCTTGGACGGGGGACCTGAAGCTTTCTTT.

V is TRBV7-9 and J is TRBJ2-7; 8 nucleotides line up with TRBD2. Trimming removed 5 bases from V and 2 bases from J; junction bases left unmatched: 8. This CDR3 is built from 15 residues. Germline CDR1 reads SEHNR; CDR2 reads FQNEAQ (reference sequence). Here the CDR3 reads CASSPSGGIPYEQYF. DNA of the CDR3: TGTGCCAGCAGCCCCTCGGGAGGGATACCCTACGAGCAGTACTTC. The whole variable domain, filled in from reference TRBV7-9 and TRBJ2-7, reads DTGVSQNPRHKITKRGQNVTFRCDPISEHNRLYWYRQTLGQGPEFLTYFQNEAQLEKSRLLSDRFSAERPKGSFSTLEIQRTEQGDSAMYLCASSPSGGIPYEQYFGPGTRLTVT.

This chain uses TRBV5-1 with TRBJ2-2, with D possibly matching TRBD2 (6 bases). This CDR3 is 14 amino acids long. Trimming cost V 4 bases and J 3 bases, with 10 bases left between them. CDR1 SGHRS and CDR2 YFSETQ come from the germline V gene. Here the CDR3 reads CASSAGLHTGELFF. CDR3 nucleotide sequence: TGCGCCAGCAGCGCCGGACTACACACCGGGGAGCTGTTTTTT. Full variable domain (remainder filled in from reference TRBV5-1 and TRBJ2-2): KAGVTQTPRYLIKTRGQQVTLSCSPISGHRSVSWYQQTPGQGLQFLFEYFSETQRNKGNFPGRFSGRQFSNSRSEMNVSTLELGDSALYLCASSAGLHTGELFFGEGSRLTVL.

This clone was recorded once. The V and J genes are TRBV7-2 and TRBJ2-2; D gene uncertain. Per germline, CDR1 SGHTA and CDR2 FQGNSA. This CDR3 has 13 amino acids. The ends were cut back, 5 bases at V and 5 bases at J, with 9 bases in the middle. CDR3: CASSATGTGELFF. The CDR3 DNA reads as TGTGCCAGCAGCGCGACTGGGACCGGGGAGCTGTTTTTT.

In this sample, this clone turned up once. This chain links TRBV7-2 with TRBJ2-3, with TRBD2 identical over 10 bases. Germline trimming cut 6 bases from V and 11 bases from J; bases unmatched to any gene: 8. The germline V gene has CDR1 SGHTA and CDR2 FQGNSA. This CDR3 comprises 13 residues. CDR3 sequence (DNA): TGTGCCAGCAGTCCTAGCGGGGGAGGAAGGCAGTATTTT. It encodes CASSPSGGGRQYF. The full variable domain, its missing parts supplied by reference TRBV7-2 and TRBJ2-3, is GAGVSQSPSNKVTEKGKDVELRCDPISGHTALYWYRQSLGQGLEFLIYFQGNSAPDKSGLPSDRFSAERTGGSVSTLTIQRTQQEDSAVYLCASSPSGGGRQYFGPGTRLTVL.

The genes are TRBV19 and TRBJ1-1, with 9 bases lining up with TRBD1. Germline lookup yields CDR1 LNHDA and CDR2 SQIVND (reference sequence). With 5 bases clipped from V and 4 bases from J, the junction kept 5 bases outside the gene matches. The CDR3 is made up of 14 amino acids. The CDR3 reads CASSGSTGGTEAFF. DNA for the CDR3: TGTGCCAGTAGTGGCTCGACAGGGGGCACTGAAGCTTTCTTT. The variable domain in full, completed from reference TRBV19 and TRBJ1-1, reads DGGITQSPKYLFRKEGQNVTLSCEQNLNHDAMYWYRQDPGQGLRLIYYSQIVNDFQKGDIAEGYSVSREKKESFPLTVTSAQKNPTAFYLCASSGSTGGTEAFFGQGTRLTVV.

The chain couples TRBV2 to TRBJ1-2; D not resolved. V was trimmed by 0 bases and J by 8 bases, leaving 16 bases between them. The germline V gene encodes CDR1 SNHLY and CDR2 FYNNEI. The CDR3 sequence is 15 residues long. CDR3 in amino acids: CASSEAEGGEAGYTF. The CDR3 nucleotides read TGTGCCAGCAGTGAAGCGGAGGGCGGTGAGGCGGGCTACACCTTC.

The chain combines TRBV7-6 with TRBJ2-2, with 9 bases identical to TRBD2. Germline CDR1 and CDR2: SGHVS and FNYEAQ. The V gene end was trimmed by 5 bases and the J gene end by 5 bases; junction bases not matched to a gene: 9. The CDR3 is 16 amino acids. CDR3 nucleotides: TGTGCCAGCAGCCGGAGCGGGGGGAAGGGAACCGGGGAGCTGTTTTTT. It translates to CASSRSGGKGTGELFF. Combining the CDR3 with reference TRBV7-6 and TRBJ2-2 gives the whole variable domain GAGVSQSPRYKVTKRGQDVALRCDPISGHVSLYWYRQALGQGPEFLTYFNYEAQQDKSGLPNDRFSAERPEGSISTLTIQRTEQRDSAMYRCASSRSGGKGTGELFFGEGSRLTVL.

The chain couples TRBV5-1 to TRBJ2-7, with a tentative D call TRBD2 (6 bases). The germline V gene has CDR1 SGHRS and CDR2 YFSETQ. Trimming stripped 0 bases from V and 2 bases from J, with 15 bases between. The CDR3 extends over 16 amino acids. The CDR3 here is CASSLDGGKPPYEQYF. The CDR3 DNA reads as TGCGCCAGCAGCTTGGATGGGGGGAAGCCCCCCTACGAGCAGTACTTC.

J is TRBJ2-7 and V is TRBV7-2; 8 bases align to TRBD2. Trimming cost V 0 bases and J 5 bases; bases outside gene matches: 12. Germline CDR1 SGHTA, CDR2 FQGNSA. The CDR3 is 17 residues long. The CDR3 spells CASSLARAAGGEDEQYF. DNA of the CDR3: TGTGCCAGCAGCTTAGCGCGGGCGGCGGGGGGAGAGGACGAGCAGTACTTC.

The V and J genes are TRBV5-1 and TRBJ1-4; 10 nucleotides agree with TRBD1. CDR1 is SGHRS, CDR2 YFSETQ, per germline. This CDR3 comprises 15 residues. V lost 4 bases and J lost 8; bases outside the gene matches: 8. For the CDR3, the DNA is TGCGCCAGCAGCCCTACCGGGACAGGGGAGGAAAAACTGTTTTTT. Amino acids: CASSPTGTGEEKLFF.